This note documents a single TCR beta chain sequence. The clone's antigen remains unknown. No quality values exist for individual bases; no much larger clone is one base distant. The sample was run on an Illumina MiSeq. The public reads were quality trimmed at Q25 with fastp and then assembled into clones with MiXCR by TCRdb, keeping productive beta chains. Merged by CDR3 protein, the rows form single entries marked with the most common genes and DNA. The sample table contains a few thousand distinct CDR3 sequences; only one count was recorded for more than 8% of them. The top ten constitute 33% of the sample. This sample stems from a study. The CDR3, from cysteine to phenylalanine, totals 11 residues. CDR3 DNA is the only sequence kept; it has 33 bases, read in frame from the first base. Trimming removed 11 bases from V and 7 bases from J, leaving 13 bases between the germline ends. CDR1 and CDR2 are read off the germline V gene as ENHRY and SYGVKD.

This sequence uses TRBV10-3 and TRBJ2-3; the D gene assignment is perhaps TRBD1 or TRBD2, with each matching 5 bases. The clonotype was recovered from a human donor with rheumatoid arthritis. Sequenced sample: CD4+ T cells from peripheral blood. The CDR3 sequence is CAARGGNTQYF. The DNA sequence follows: TGTGCCGCCCGGGGCGGCAATACGCAGTATTTT.